This T cell receptor (beta chain) was found in a study of shared clonotypes between healthy human individuals. Of note for this clone: Antigen unknown. A much bigger clone sits one base away, suggesting this may be a read error. This sample includes further DNA sequences coding for the same CDR3.

Overall study results and limits: Sample collection involved blood only; tissue repertoires are likely different.

Template for every sorted-subset replicate PCR totaled approximately 0.2 ug DNA, roughly 30,000 T cell genomes. Measured with immunoSEQ multiplex PCR; TCRdb has only the in-frame clones, and not every one. The sample yields over a million clones, roughly 75% seen once. The source material was memory CD4+ T cells sorted from blood. Specified subset: CD45RA-negative fraction. The clonotype comes from a man younger than 35 in good health.

The CDR3 spells CASSRDRNTGELFF. The DNA for the CDR3 is TGTGCCAGCAGCCGGGACAGGAACACCGGGGAGCTGTTTTTT. The chain couples TRBV5-6 to TRBJ2-2; the match to TRBD1 covers 7 bases. This CDR3 has 14 residues. The trim removed 4 bases at V and 1 base at J, leaving 1 base unmatched. Germline V gene sequence: CDR1 SGHDT, CDR2 YYEEEE.